This T cell receptor (beta chain) comes out of a study of cytomegalovirus exposure and HLA in healthy donors. Study details: There were about 85 million unique TCRs (from HLA-typed donors) in an early data release. Study-wide points: Some segments of the V type, notably TRBV6-2 and TRBV6-3, were excluded as indistinguishable. The CMV antigen specificity of a few CMV-associated chains was confirmed through in vitro analysis.

Trimming at V came to 2 bases and at J to 6 bases, leaving 8 bases not matched to a gene. There are 15 residues in the CDR3. Germline CDR1 MGHRA, CDR2 YSYEKL. Researchers ran the PCR with 60 Vbeta and 13 Jbeta primers. Only in-frame clones appear in the TCRdb table, and some are missing; sequencing was by immunoSEQ multiplex PCR. Of about 95,000 clones in the sample, approximately 77% were seen once. This clone has just a few counts. Its antigen is unknown. The clonotype originates from a woman aged 40-49 years in good health and CMV-seronegative. The sample comprised PBMCs. V and J are TRBV4-1 and TRBJ2-7, with 9 bases lining up with TRBD1. The CDR3 DNA reads TGCGCCAGCAGCCAAAAGGGACAGGGTTTCTTCGAGCAGTACTTC. Translating gives CASSQKGQGFFEQYF.